This T cell receptor (beta chain) is from a study of T cell responses to AZD1222 COVID-19 vaccine. Trimming removed 4 bases from V and 5 bases from J; junction bases left unmatched: 6. The CDR3 totals 16 residues. Germline lookup yields CDR1 WSHSY and CDR2 SAAADI. TCRdb keeps only in-frame clones here, not all; method: immunoSEQ multiplex PCR. The sample holds 56,000 or so clones; approximately 80% are singletons and the top ten take roughly 4.9%. The rearrangement uses TRBV10-2 and TRBJ2-3; 13 bases are a match to TRBD2. The input for sequencing was peripheral blood, taken 28 days after the second AZD1222 dose. This clonotype was sampled from an adult who received the AZD1222 COVID-19 vaccine. The CDR3 region is CASSATSGGAGDTQYF. The CDR3 DNA is TGCGCCAGCAGTGCTACTAGCGGGGGGGCCGGAGATACGCAGTATTTT.